This T cell receptor (beta chain) was recovered during a study of blood T cell repertoires in COVID-19. For the study at large: COVID-19 samples, acute and convalescent, were from the United States, Italy and Spain.

Profiled with immunoSEQ multiplex PCR; TCRdb holds only in-frame clones, not every one. The sample shows about 140,000 clones, about 86% of them seen only once. The V segment lost 6 bases and the J segment 5 bases; nucleotides outside the gene matches: 4. The CDR3 loop spans 13 amino acids. Per the germline V gene, CDR1 is LNHDA and CDR2 is SQIVND (reference sequence). The source of this sequence is a woman aged 60-70 years with acute or convalescent COVID-19. The rearrangement joins TRBV19 to TRBJ2-5; 9 bases are shared with TRBD1. Sequenced input: peripheral blood. This CDR3 is CASRGTGSETQYF. CDR3 DNA sequence: TGTGCCAGTAGGGGGACAGGGAGTGAGACCCAGTACTTC.